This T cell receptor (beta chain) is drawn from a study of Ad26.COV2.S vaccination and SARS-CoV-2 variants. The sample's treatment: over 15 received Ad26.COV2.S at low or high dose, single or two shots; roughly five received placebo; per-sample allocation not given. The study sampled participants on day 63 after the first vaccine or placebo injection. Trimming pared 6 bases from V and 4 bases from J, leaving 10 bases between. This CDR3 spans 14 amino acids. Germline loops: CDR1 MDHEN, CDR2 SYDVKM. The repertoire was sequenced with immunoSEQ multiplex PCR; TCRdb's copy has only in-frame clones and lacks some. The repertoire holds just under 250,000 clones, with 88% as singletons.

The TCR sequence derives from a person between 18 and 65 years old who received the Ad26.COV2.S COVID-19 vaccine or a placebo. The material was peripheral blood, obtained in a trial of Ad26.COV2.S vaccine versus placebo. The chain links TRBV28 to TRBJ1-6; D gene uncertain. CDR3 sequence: CASRLRDYNSPLHF. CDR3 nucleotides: TGTGCCAGCAGGCTCCGGGATTATAATTCACCCCTCCACTTT.